Below are 29 T cell receptor beta chains sequenced from a single sample in a study of ipilimumab plus nivolumab after autologous stem cell transplantation. Clones were sequenced by immunoSEQ multiplex PCR, and TCRdb holds only the in-frame ones, with some missing. Among 6,000 to 6,500 clones listed, 75% to 90% were seen once. The sample in question was PBMCs, obtained in a trial of ipilimumab plus nivolumab as post-transplant consolidation. The receptors shown here come from a female donor with multiple myeloma.

V is TRBV11-2 and J is TRBJ1-2; D gene unclear. Per the germline V gene, CDR1 is SGHAT and CDR2 is FQNNGV. This CDR3 is built from 11 residues. With 1 base removed from V and 7 bases from J, the gap between germline ends came to 4 bases. The CDR3 spells CASSLGGGYTF. The CDR3 coding sequence is TGTGCCAGCAGCTTAGGGGGTGGCTACACCTTC.

The chain links TRBV30 to TRBJ1-4; D unresolved. Germline V lookup: CDR1 GTSNPN, CDR2 SVGIG (reference sequence). The V and J ends lost 4 bases and 6 bases respectively, with 15 bases between them. The CDR3 totals 14 residues. CDR3 nucleotides: TGTGCCTGGAAGCTGTGGGCAGGAGATGAAAAACTGTTTTTT. The encoded protein is CAWKLWAGDEKLFF.

This clone was observed a few times. The CDR3 sequence is CASSVTGTAYDGYTF. The CDR3 DNA is TGTGCCAGCAGCGTTACAGGGACCGCTTATGATGGCTACACCTTC. The chain couples TRBV11-1 to TRBJ1-2; D perhaps matches TRBD1 (6 bases). Germline V CDR1 and CDR2: SGHAT, FQDESV (reference sequence). The CDR3 is 15 amino acids. With 5 bases removed from V and 6 bases from J, the gap between germline ends came to 19 bases.

The V and J genes are TRBV7-3 and TRBJ2-1; 9 bases line up with TRBD1. V shed 3 bases and J 9 bases; nucleotides not matched to a gene: 15. This CDR3 comprises 17 residues. Looked up from germline, CDR1 is SGHTA and CDR2 is FQGTGA. This CDR3 reads CASSFFNGGQGSGEQFF. CDR3 bases: TGTGCCAGCAGCTTCTTTAACGGGGGACAGGGCTCCGGTGAGCAGTTCTTC.

The chain couples TRBV28 to TRBJ2-7, with a weak D call TRBD2 (6 bases). V lost 7 bases to trimming and J lost 5 bases, with 15 bases between them. The CDR3 has 13 residues. CDR1 and CDR2 from the germline V gene are MDHEN and SYDVKM. This CDR3 is CASTNDRGNEQYF. Written as DNA, the CDR3 is TGTGCCAGCACCAATGACCGGGGGAACGAGCAGTACTTC.

V usage is TRBV28 and J usage is TRBJ2-1; possible D gene TRBD2, 5 bases. The CDR3 runs to 13 residues. The germline V gene has CDR1 MDHEN and CDR2 SYDVKM. V was trimmed by 9 bases and J by 5 bases, leaving 14 bases between them. The CDR3 DNA sequence: TGTGCCAGTAAGGCGGGCCTAGACAATGAGCAGTTCTTC. Its protein is CASKAGLDNEQFF.

As for this clone: Compared with germline, one end of the junction differs, possibly owing to a read error. This CDR3 reads CASRYSLDGTGEQYF. The DNA for the CDR3 is TGTGCCAGCAGGTACTCGCTCGACGGGACGGGCGAGCAGTACTTC. This rearrangement joins TRBV6-5 to TRBJ2-7, with D possibly being TRBD1 or TRBD2 (5 bases each). From germline, CDR1 is MNHEY and CDR2 SVGAGI. This CDR3 spans 15 amino acids.

This sequence joins TRBV2 and TRBJ2-7; 12 bases agree with TRBD2. V trimming: 6 bases; J trimming: 0 bases; junction bases outside the gene matches: 3. Germline V gene sequence: CDR1 SNHLY, CDR2 FYNNEI. This CDR3 is built from 15 residues. The chain's CDR3 is CASSRTSGDSYEQYF. The CDR3 nucleotides are TGTGCCAGCAGCCGGACTAGCGGGGACTCCTACGAGCAGTACTTC.

The chain recombines TRBV11-2 with TRBJ1-1; a possible D gene is TRBD1 (6 bases). V lost 5 bases to trimming and J lost 5 bases, with 18 bases between them. CDR1 is SGHAT and CDR2 is FQNNGV in the germline V gene. The CDR3 spans 15 residues. The CDR3 DNA reads TGTGCCAGCAGCCCCCGCTTACAGGGTGGGACTGAAGCTTTCTTT. Translation gives CASSPRLQGGTEAFF. The whole variable domain, remainder taken from reference TRBV11-2 and TRBJ1-1, is EAGVAQSPRYKIIEKRQSVAFWCNPISGHATLYWYQQILGQGPKLLIQFQNNGVVDDSQLPKDRFSAERLKGVDSTLKIQPAKLEDSAVYLCASSPRLQGGTEAFFGQGTRLTVV.

V and J are TRBV18 and TRBJ2-2; D gene ambiguous. The CDR3 loop spans 17 amino acids. Deletions cut 3 bases from V and 0 bases from J, with 14 bases between. The germline V gene encodes CDR1 KGHSH and CDR2 LQKENI. The CDR3 coding sequence is TGTGCCAGCTCACCCCCCGCCCGGCAGGCGAACACCGGGGAGCTGTTTTTT. Translation: CASSPPARQANTGELFF.

The chain joins TRBV30 to TRBJ2-1; D gene uncertain. The CDR3 contains 12 residues. Trimming stripped 5 bases from V and 8 bases from J, with 13 bases between. The germline V gene has CDR1 GTSNPN and CDR2 SVGIG (reference sequence). Here the CDR3 reads CAWADGNHEQFF. The DNA for the CDR3 is TGTGCCTGGGCCGACGGAAACCATGAGCAGTTCTTC.

DNA for the CDR3: TGTGCCAGCAGCGTAGATGCGGCGAACGAGCAGTACTTC. It codes for CASSVDAANEQYF. V and J are TRBV9 and TRBJ2-5; D gene uncertain. TRBJ2-7 explains the end of the DNA better; the J call may be wrong. This CDR3 is built from 13 residues. Germline CDR1 reads SGDLS; CDR2 reads YYNGEE.

The chain carries TRBV5-1 and TRBJ1-5, with D hard to call. This CDR3 is 14 amino acids long. V shed 7 bases and J shed 1 base, with 12 bases lying between them. Per germline, CDR1 SGHRS and CDR2 YFSETQ. The CDR3 sequence is CASGPGPSNQPQHF. The DNA of the CDR3 is TGCGCCAGCGGACCTGGGCCGAGCAATCAGCCCCAGCATTTT. Full variable domain (rest looked up from reference TRBV5-1 and TRBJ1-5): KAGVTQTPRYLIKTRGQQVTLSCSPISGHRSVSWYQQTPGQGLQFLFEYFSETQRNKGNFPGRFSGRQFSNSRSEMNVSTLELGDSALYLCASGPGPSNQPQHFGDGTRLSIL.

The chain carries TRBV9 and TRBJ2-5; D possibly corresponds to TRBD1 (6 bases). The tail of the sequence fits TRBJ2-7 better, so the J call may be wrong. Germline CDR1 and CDR2: SGDLS and YYNGEE. There are 14 residues in the CDR3. The CDR3 DNA reads as TGTGCCAGCAGCTCCCACAGGGAAACCTACGAGCAGTACTTC. Translated, it gives CASSSHRETYEQYF.

The rearrangement joins TRBV4-1 to TRBJ2-1, with D possibly TRBD2 on 5 matching bases. The CDR3 is made up of 13 amino acids. CDR1 is MGHRA, CDR2 YSYEKL, per germline. The V and J ends lost 5 bases and 5 bases respectively, with 10 bases between them. The CDR3, as DNA: TGCGCCAGCAGCTCCGAGCGGCACAATGAGCAGTTCTTC. The encoded protein is CASSSERHNEQFF.

J is TRBJ2-5 and V is TRBV11-2; 12 bases match TRBD2. The CDR3 is 16 residues long. From germline, CDR1 is SGHAT and CDR2 FQNNGV. V shed 7 bases, J shed 5 bases, and the junction held 11 bases outside the gene matches. The CDR3 sequence is CASTNEGLAGGETQYF. As DNA, the CDR3 is TGTGCCAGCACCAATGAGGGACTAGCGGGTGGGGAGACCCAGTACTTC.

The J gene is TRBJ1-4, the V gene TRBV28; D gene unclear. Germline lookup yields CDR1 MDHEN and CDR2 SYDVKM. The CDR3 runs 14 residues. Trimming removed 1 base from V and 8 bases from J, with 11 bases in between. CDR3 amino acids: CASSLLSLREKLFF. The CDR3 DNA follows: TGTGCCAGCAGTTTATTATCCCTCAGAGAAAAACTGTTTTTT.

The sample holds one count of this clone. This chain uses TRBV28 with TRBJ2-7, with 10 positions matching TRBD2. Germline trimming cut 2 bases from V and 3 bases from J; bases unmatched to any gene: 4. Germline assignment: CDR1 MDHEN and CDR2 SYDVKM. The CDR3 sequence is 15 residues long. The CDR3 loop is CASSLLAGDFYEQYF. The CDR3, as DNA: TGTGCCAGCAGTTTACTAGCGGGAGATTTCTACGAGCAGTACTTC.

The chain joins TRBV29-1 to TRBJ2-1, with D unclear. CDR1 is SQVTM, CDR2 ANQGSEA, per germline. This CDR3 comprises 13 residues. Trimming removed 8 bases from V and 8 bases from J, with 19 bases in between. The CDR3 sequence: CSTGGVTGDEQFF. The DNA for the CDR3 is TGCAGCACCGGTGGTGTCACCGGCGATGAGCAGTTCTTC.

This chain joins TRBV19 and TRBJ1-2; 7 positions agree with TRBD1. Germline assignment: CDR1 LNHDA and CDR2 SQIVND (reference sequence). This CDR3 has 15 residues. V lost 5 bases, J lost 6 bases, and 12 bases stayed unmatched. The CDR3 here is CASSPSLTGIHGYTF. In nucleotides, the CDR3 is TGTGCCAGTAGTCCGTCCCTGACAGGGATTCATGGCTACACCTTC. The complete variable domain, with remaining parts taken from reference TRBV19 and TRBJ1-2, reads DGGITQSPKYLFRKEGQNVTLSCEQNLNHDAMYWYRQDPGQGLRLIYYSQIVNDFQKGDIAEGYSVSREKKESFPLTVTSAQKNPTAFYLCASSPSLTGIHGYTFGSGTRLTVV.

The chain joins TRBV6-5 to TRBJ2-1; D is uncertain. The length of the CDR3 is 13 residues. Looked up from germline, CDR1 is MNHEY and CDR2 is SVGAGI. Trimming took 5 bases from V and 8 from J, leaving 13 bases between them. CDR3 protein: CASSIEFPYEQFF. The CDR3, as DNA: TGTGCCAGCAGTATAGAGTTTCCGTATGAGCAGTTCTTC.

CDR3 nucleotides: TGTGCCTGGAGTGTCGCTGGGACAGGGTTTAACGAGCAGTACTTC. Amino acid sequence: CAWSVAGTGFNEQYF. This chain links TRBV30 with TRBJ2-7, with 9 nucleotides matching TRBD1. This CDR3 has 15 amino acids. The J segment lost 5 bases and the V segment lost 0 bases, leaving 8 bases of the junction unmatched. Germline V gives CDR1 GTSNPN, CDR2 SVGIG (reference sequence).

V gene TRBV19 combines with J gene TRBJ2-6, with 10 bases aligning to TRBD1. Per the germline V gene, CDR1 is LNHDA and CDR2 is SQIVND (reference sequence). The CDR3 is 18 amino acids. The V gene end was trimmed by 5 bases and the J gene end by 0 bases; junction bases not matched to a gene: 7. The chain's CDR3 is CASSPAGTGVSGANVLTF. CDR3 nucleotides: TGTGCCAGTAGTCCAGCAGGGACAGGGGTCTCTGGGGCCAACGTCCTGACTTTC.

This sequence joins TRBV29-1 and TRBJ1-5, with D maybe TRBD1 (5 bases). The CDR3 loop spans 14 amino acids. Germline CDR1 SQVTM, CDR2 ANQGSEA. V was clipped by 6 bases and J by 0 bases, with 12 bases between them. The chain's CDR3 is CSVGTDGSNQPQHF. In DNA, the CDR3 is TGCAGCGTAGGGACGGACGGTAGCAATCAGCCCCAGCATTTT.

As DNA, the CDR3 is TGTGCCGTCGGGGGACCGAGCCAAGACGAGCAGTACTTC. Amino acids: CAVGGPSQDEQYF. The chain couples TRBV2 to TRBJ2-7; perhaps TRBD2 as D (6 bases). CDR3 length equals 13 residues. Germline lookup yields CDR1 SNHLY and CDR2 FYNNEI. Trimming left V 11 bases short and J 5 bases short, with 19 bases between.

This sequence joins TRBV18 and TRBJ1-3, with D uncertain. This CDR3 is 17 amino acids long. V lost 4 bases to trimming and J lost 2 bases, with 18 bases between them. Germline assignment: CDR1 KGHSH and CDR2 LQKENI. The CDR3 is CASSQSRTTVPGNTIYF. The CDR3 DNA sequence: TGTGCCAGCTCACAGTCACGAACAACGGTACCTGGAAACACCATATATTTT.

This clone was observed once. The chain couples TRBV19 to TRBJ1-2; D gene unclear. In germline, CDR1 is LNHDA, CDR2 SQIVND (reference sequence). The CDR3 is 15 amino acids. V dropped 5 bases and J dropped 4 bases, with 17 bases sitting between them. The CDR3 nucleotides read TGTGCCAGTAGTGATGGTTCGAACGGAGGCTATGGCTACACCTTC. Protein product: CASSDGSNGGYGYTF. The whole variable domain, remainder taken from reference TRBV19 and TRBJ1-2, is DGGITQSPKYLFRKEGQNVTLSCEQNLNHDAMYWYRQDPGQGLRLIYYSQIVNDFQKGDIAEGYSVSREKKESFPLTVTSAQKNPTAFYLCASSDGSNGGYGYTFGSGTRLTVV.

The rearrangement joins TRBV18 to TRBJ2-7, with TRBD1 matching over 9 bases. The V gene end was trimmed by 4 bases and the J gene end by 7 bases; junction bases not matched to a gene: 5. The CDR3 is 13 amino acids. CDR1 and CDR2 (germline): KGHSH, LQKENI. CDR3 residues: CASSQTGGREQYF. The CDR3, as DNA: TGTGCCAGCTCACAGACAGGGGGAAGAGAGCAGTACTTC.

The genes are TRBV15 and TRBJ2-2, with TRBD2 as a possible D gene (6 bases). CDR1 is LNHNV, CDR2 YYDKDF, per germline (reference sequence). The CDR3 sequence is 15 residues long. Deletions cut 5 bases from V and 0 bases from J, with 10 bases between. The CDR3 nucleotides are TGTGCCACCAGCTTAGCGGACGCGAACACCGGGGAGCTGTTTTTT. This codes for CATSLADANTGELFF.